Following are 4 T cell receptor beta chains from one sample sequenced in a study of blood T cell repertoires in COVID-19. The protocol was immunoSEQ multiplex PCR, while the TCRdb copy is restricted to in-frame clones and leaves out a portion. This table holds a few hundred thousand clones, 90% found once. The sequenced sample consisted of PBMCs or T cells enriched from blood (not recorded which). Source of these receptors: a man between 18 and 29 years old who had recovered from COVID-19.

This sequence joins TRBV27 and TRBJ2-6; the D is unclear. The CDR3 is 15 residues long. V lost 5 bases to trimming and J lost 4 bases, with 12 bases between them. The V gene's germline CDR1 is MNHEY and CDR2 SMNVEV (reference sequence). The CDR3 bases are TGTGCCAGCAGTCCCGATACTGCAGGGGCCAACGTCCTGACTTTC. Translating gives CASSPDTAGANVLTF.

The chain links TRBV25-1 to TRBJ1-1, with D maybe TRBD1 (5 bases). The CDR3 has 16 amino acids. Trimming shortened V by 1 base and J by 1 base, and 13 bases separated the two germline ends. The germline CDR1 and CDR2 sequences are MGHDK and SYGVNS. The CDR3 nucleotides read TGTGCCAGCAGTGAATTCGCGTCCAGGGCGAACACTGAAGCTTTCTTT. It translates to CASSEFASRANTEAFF.

As DNA, the CDR3 is TGTGCCTGGAGCCCCGGGGTTGGCTACACCTTC. This gives the protein CAWSPGVGYTF. The chain has TRBV30 and TRBJ1-2; D is uncertain. Germline CDR1 is GTSNPN and CDR2 is SVGIG (reference sequence). The CDR3 is 11 residues long. V gave up 3 bases and J gave up 7 bases, with 9 bases separating them.

The chain carries TRBV20-1 and TRBJ2-1; D is possibly TRBD1 (6 bases). Per germline, CDR1 DFQATT and CDR2 SNEGSKA (reference sequence). V was cut by 8 bases and J by 7 bases, with 9 bases left in between. CDR3 length: 10 residues. CDR3 residues: CSWGQNEQFF. The CDR3 region has the DNA TGCAGTTGGGGGCAAAATGAGCAGTTCTTC.